This passage covers 5 T cell receptor beta chains from one sample sequenced in a study of T cell responses to AZD1222 COVID-19 vaccine. Assay used: immunoSEQ multiplex PCR; TCRdb lists only in-frame clones, some missing. Among roughly 160,000 clones, 75% to 90% were seen once, and the ten largest hold around 6.9%. The material was peripheral blood, obtained on day 0 of AZD1222 vaccination. These receptors were obtained from an adult in good health.

There are a few counts of this clone. The chain combines TRBV9 with TRBJ2-1, with no clear D. The V end was cut by 5 bases, the J end by 8 bases, with 8 bases between. CDR1 SGDLS and CDR2 YYNGEE come from the germline V gene. The CDR3 runs 11 residues. The CDR3 nucleotides read TGTGCCAGCAGTTTAGGATATGAGCAGTTCTTC. It yields the protein CASSLGYEQFF.

The V and J genes are TRBV5-6 and TRBJ1-4; D gene unclear. This CDR3 has 15 amino acids. Germline V gene lookup returns CDR1 SGHDT and CDR2 YYEEEE. The ends were cut back, 4 bases at V and 0 bases at J, with 10 bases in the middle. The CDR3 spells CASSTSTATNEKLFF. DNA of the CDR3: TGTGCCAGCAGCACTTCAACGGCAACTAATGAAAAACTGTTTTTT. The entire variable domain, with the rest obtained from reference TRBV5-6 and TRBJ1-4, is as follows: DAGVTQSPTHLIKTRGQQVTLRCSPKSGHDTVSWYQQALGQGPQFIFQYYEEEERQRGNFPDRFSGHQFPNYSSELNVNALLLGDSALYLCASSTSTATNEKLFFGSGTQLSVL.

This clone was seen just once. V and J are TRBV2 and TRBJ1-4; TRBD1 might be the D (5 bases). Germline CDR1 reads SNHLY; CDR2 reads FYNNEI. With 6 bases removed from V and 0 bases from J, the gap between germline ends came to 11 bases. CDR3 length: 15 amino acids. The CDR3 nucleotides are TGTGCCAGCAGGGACCGACAGACAACTAATGAAAAACTGTTTTTT. Translating it yields CASRDRQTTNEKLFF. Drawing the rest from reference TRBV2 and TRBJ1-4, the complete variable domain is EPEVTQTPSHQVTQMGQEVILRCVPISNHLYFYWYRQILGQKVEFLVSFYNNEISEKSEIFDDQFSVERPDGSNFTLKIRSTKLEDSAMYFCASRDRQTTNEKLFFGSGTQLSVL.

V usage is TRBV5-1 and J usage is TRBJ1-6; D unclear. Trimming cost V 1 base and J 6 bases, with 8 bases left between them. Germline V lookup: CDR1 SGHRS, CDR2 YFSETQ. This CDR3 is 14 amino acids long. CDR3 nucleotides: TGCGCCAGCAGCTTGACAGAGTTTAATTCACCCCTCCACTTT. Its translation: CASSLTEFNSPLHF.

V and J are TRBV5-1 and TRBJ2-7; TRBD1 aligns across 7 bases. The CDR3 is 13 residues long. V gave up 4 bases and J gave up 3 bases; unmatched junction bases: 4. The germline V gene has CDR1 SGHRS and CDR2 YFSETQ. CDR3 nucleotides: TGCGCCAGCAGCGGGGACAGCATCTACGAGCAGTACTTC. This encodes CASSGDSIYEQYF.